These 12 T cell receptor beta chains were all obtained from the same sample, sequenced in a study of cytomegalovirus exposure and HLA in healthy donors. PCR used 60 Vbeta primers and 13 Jbeta primers. Libraries were prepared by immunoSEQ multiplex PCR; TCRdb keeps only in-frame clonotypes and omits some of them. This repertoire shows around 120,000 clones, 75% to 85% found once; its top ten account for 8.8%. Sequencing was performed on PBMCs. The source of these receptors is a female donor in good health and CMV-seropositive.

This rearrangement joins TRBV27 to TRBJ2-2, with 7 bases matching TRBD2. The junction had 6 bases not matched to a gene; V was cut back by 5 bases and J by 3 bases. This CDR3 is 15 amino acids long. The V gene's germline CDR1 is MNHEY and CDR2 SMNVEV (reference sequence). The CDR3 sequence: CASSPGDYYTGELFF. The CDR3 DNA follows: TGTGCCAGCAGTCCCGGGGACTACTACACCGGGGAGCTGTTTTTT.

This chain links TRBV5-4 with TRBJ1-2; a weak D match, TRBD1 (5 bases). The CDR3 consists of 14 residues. Between the trimmed V and J ends, which lost 3 bases and 8 bases, there was a span of 17 bases. Germline CDR1 SGHNT, CDR2 YYREEE (reference sequence). The CDR3 is CASSWPTGVGGYTF. In DNA form, the CDR3 reads TGTGCCAGCAGCTGGCCGACGGGGGTCGGCGGCTACACCTTC.

The rearrangement uses TRBV18 and TRBJ2-5; a weak D match, TRBD1 (6 bases). The J call is uncertain, as TRBJ2-7 better fits the DNA end. The V gene's germline CDR1 is KGHSH and CDR2 LQKENI. The CDR3 is made up of 13 amino acids. The CDR3 DNA follows: TGTGCCAGCTCACCTACAGGGACCTACGAGCAGTACTTC. Its protein product is CASSPTGTYEQYF.

The chain uses TRBV4-2 and TRBJ2-3, with 10 bases aligning to TRBD2. After removal of 4 bases from V and 5 bases from J, the junction contained 9 bases not matched to a gene. The CDR3 is made up of 16 amino acids. Per the germline V gene, CDR1 is LGHNA and CDR2 is YNFKEQ. The DNA for the CDR3 is TGTGCCAGCAGCCCCCCAGCGGGGGGGCAGGGAGATACGCAGTATTTT. This codes for CASSPPAGGQGDTQYF.

The chain is built from TRBV5-4 and TRBJ2-7; the D gene is possibly TRBD2 (5 bases). The germline gives CDR1 SGHNT, CDR2 YYREEE (reference sequence). This CDR3 is 16 amino acids long. Trimming pared 2 bases from V and 5 bases from J, leaving 20 bases between. CDR3 DNA sequence: TGTGCCAGCAGCTTTTCGCGGGCCCTTTATACCGACGAGCAGTACTTC. This gives the protein CASSFSRALYTDEQYF. Combining the CDR3 with reference TRBV5-4 and TRBJ2-7 gives the whole variable domain ETGVTQSPTHLIKTRGQQVTLRCSSQSGHNTVSWYQQALGQGPQFIFQYYREEENGRGNFPPRFSGLQFPNYSSELNVNALELDDSALYLCASSFSRALYTDEQYFGPGTRLTVT.

This CDR3 reads CASSTSSGIETQYF. CDR3 in DNA: TGTGCCAGCAGCACCTCTAGCGGGATAGAGACCCAGTACTTC. V gene TRBV5-4 combines with J gene TRBJ2-5, with 9 bases fitting TRBD2. Trimming removed 4 bases from V and 4 bases from J; junction bases left unmatched: 5. The length of the CDR3 is 14 residues. CDR1 and CDR2 from the germline V gene are SGHNT and YYREEE (reference sequence).

In regard to this clone: One junction end does not reproduce the germline sequence, and a read error may be involved. The chain couples TRBV30 to TRBJ2-3, with 8 nucleotides matching TRBD2. Germline V CDR1 and CDR2: GTSNPN, SVGIG (reference sequence). The CDR3 runs to 17 residues. This CDR3 reads CACSVKGRAGGTDTQYF. CDR3 coding DNA: TGTGCCTGTAGTGTTAAAGGGAGAGCGGGGGGCACAGATACGCAGTATTTT.

The genes are TRBV7-2 and TRBJ1-3; a weak D match, TRBD1 (6 bases). Trimming stripped 5 bases from V and 4 bases from J, with 15 bases between. In germline, CDR1 is SGHTA, CDR2 FQGNSA. This CDR3 spans 15 amino acids. The CDR3 protein is CASSLIQGGGNTIYF. The CDR3, as DNA: TGTGCCAGCAGCCTTATACAGGGCGGCGGAAACACCATATATTTT.

The rearrangement joins TRBV11-1 to TRBJ1-6; 7 bases map to TRBD1. The junction had 10 bases not matched to a gene; V was cut back by 7 bases and J by 7 bases. In germline, CDR1 is SGHAT, CDR2 FQDESV (reference sequence). The CDR3 loop spans 15 amino acids. The chain's CDR3 is CASTVRTGINSPLHF. Here the CDR3 DNA reads TGTGCCAGCACCGTGAGGACAGGAATCAATTCACCCCTCCACTTT.

This rearrangement joins TRBV19 to TRBJ2-6, with D possibly TRBD1 on 6 matching bases. CDR1 is LNHDA and CDR2 is SQIVND in the germline V gene (reference sequence). The ends were cut back, 3 bases at V and 13 bases at J, with 13 bases in the middle. The CDR3 covers 13 residues. This CDR3 reads CASSIGTPGVLTF. CDR3 DNA sequence: TGTGCCAGTAGTATTGGGACACCTGGGGTCCTGACTTTC. Full variable domain (rest looked up from reference TRBV19 and TRBJ2-6): DGGITQSPKYLFRKEGQNVTLSCEQNLNHDAMYWYRQDPGQGLRLIYYSQIVNDFQKGDIAEGYSVSREKKESFPLTVTSAQKNPTAFYLCASSIGTPGVLTFGAGSRLTVL.

This clone appeared a few times. The V and J genes are TRBV25-1 and TRBJ1-1; 10 nucleotides match TRBD1. Germline V gene lookup returns CDR1 MGHDK and CDR2 SYGVNS. This CDR3 spans 14 amino acids. Unmatched junction bases numbered 11, after V lost 6 bases and J lost 10 bases. The CDR3 coding sequence is TGTGCCAGCAGGGAGGGGGGACAGGGGAGGGGAGCTTTCTTT. It encodes CASREGGQGRGAFF.

This rearrangement joins TRBV9 to TRBJ1-4; TRBD1 is a possible D gene (6 bases). The CDR3 sequence is 15 residues long. V lost 4 bases, J lost 3 bases, and 13 bases lay in between. Germline values: CDR1 SGDLS, CDR2 YYNGEE. In DNA form, the CDR3 reads TGTGCCAGCAGCAACACTCAGGGGTCTAATGAAAAACTGTTTTTT. Translating gives CASSNTQGSNEKLFF.